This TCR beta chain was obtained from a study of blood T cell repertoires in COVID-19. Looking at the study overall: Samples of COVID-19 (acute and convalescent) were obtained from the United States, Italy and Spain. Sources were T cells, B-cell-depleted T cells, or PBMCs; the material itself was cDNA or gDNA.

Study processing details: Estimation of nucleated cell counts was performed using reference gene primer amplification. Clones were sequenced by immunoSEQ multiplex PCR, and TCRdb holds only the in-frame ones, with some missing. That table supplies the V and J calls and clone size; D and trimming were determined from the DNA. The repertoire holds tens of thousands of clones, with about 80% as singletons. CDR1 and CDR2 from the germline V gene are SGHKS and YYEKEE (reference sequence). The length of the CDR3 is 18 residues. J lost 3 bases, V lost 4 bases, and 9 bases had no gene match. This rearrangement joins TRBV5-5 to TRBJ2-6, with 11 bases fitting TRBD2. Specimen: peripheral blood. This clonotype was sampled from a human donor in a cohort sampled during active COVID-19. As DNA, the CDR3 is TGTGCCAGCAGCAACCTAGCGGGGGGCGGAGGTGGGGCCAACGTCCTGACTTTC. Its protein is CASSNLAGGGGGANVLTF.